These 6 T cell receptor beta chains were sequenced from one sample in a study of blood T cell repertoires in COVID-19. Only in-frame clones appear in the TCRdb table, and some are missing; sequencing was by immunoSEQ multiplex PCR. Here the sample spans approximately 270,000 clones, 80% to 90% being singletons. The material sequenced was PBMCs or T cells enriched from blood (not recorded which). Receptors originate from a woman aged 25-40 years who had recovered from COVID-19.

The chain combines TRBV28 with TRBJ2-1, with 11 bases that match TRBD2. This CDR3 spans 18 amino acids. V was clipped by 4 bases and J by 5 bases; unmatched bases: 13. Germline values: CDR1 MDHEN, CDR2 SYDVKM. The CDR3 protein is CASSSPGLAGGLDNEQFF. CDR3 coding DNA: TGTGCCAGCAGTTCCCCCGGGCTAGCGGGAGGCTTGGACAATGAGCAGTTCTTC.

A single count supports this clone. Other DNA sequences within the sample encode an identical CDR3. The CDR3 here is CASSLTWNTGELFF. For the CDR3, the DNA is TGTGCCAGCAGTTTGACTTGGAATACCGGGGAGCTGTTTTTT. The V and J genes are TRBV28 and TRBJ2-2; D remains ambiguous. This CDR3 spans 14 amino acids. V gave up 3 bases and J gave up 5 bases, with 10 bases separating them. Germline-derived CDR1 and CDR2 are MDHEN and SYDVKM.

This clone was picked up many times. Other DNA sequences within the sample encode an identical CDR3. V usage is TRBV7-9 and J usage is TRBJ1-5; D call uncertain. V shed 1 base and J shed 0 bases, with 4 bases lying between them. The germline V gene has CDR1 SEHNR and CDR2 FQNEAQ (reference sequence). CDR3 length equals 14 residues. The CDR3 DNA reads TGTGCCAGCAGCTTAGACAGTAGCAATCAGCCCCAGCATTTT. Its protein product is CASSLDSSNQPQHF.

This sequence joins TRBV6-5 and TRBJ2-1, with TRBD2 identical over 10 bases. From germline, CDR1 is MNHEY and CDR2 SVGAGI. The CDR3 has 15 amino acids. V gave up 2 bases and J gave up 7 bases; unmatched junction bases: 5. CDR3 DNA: TGTGCCAGCAGTTACGGACTAGCGGTGTGGAATGAGCAGTTCTTC. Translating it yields CASSYGLAVWNEQFF.

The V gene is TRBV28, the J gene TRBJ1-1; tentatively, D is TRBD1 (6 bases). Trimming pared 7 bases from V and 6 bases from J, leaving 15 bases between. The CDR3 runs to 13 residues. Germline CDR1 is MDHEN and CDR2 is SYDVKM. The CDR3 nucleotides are TGTGCCAGCACCGGGACATTTAGCGCTGAAGCTTTCTTT. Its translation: CASTGTFSAEAFF.

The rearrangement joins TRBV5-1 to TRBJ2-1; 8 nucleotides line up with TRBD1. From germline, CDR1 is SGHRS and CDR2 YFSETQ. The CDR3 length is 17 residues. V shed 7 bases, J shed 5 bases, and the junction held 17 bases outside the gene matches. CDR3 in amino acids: CASHQPVGQGRNNEQFF. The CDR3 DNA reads TGCGCCAGCCACCAACCCGTAGGACAGGGTCGCAACAATGAGCAGTTCTTC.